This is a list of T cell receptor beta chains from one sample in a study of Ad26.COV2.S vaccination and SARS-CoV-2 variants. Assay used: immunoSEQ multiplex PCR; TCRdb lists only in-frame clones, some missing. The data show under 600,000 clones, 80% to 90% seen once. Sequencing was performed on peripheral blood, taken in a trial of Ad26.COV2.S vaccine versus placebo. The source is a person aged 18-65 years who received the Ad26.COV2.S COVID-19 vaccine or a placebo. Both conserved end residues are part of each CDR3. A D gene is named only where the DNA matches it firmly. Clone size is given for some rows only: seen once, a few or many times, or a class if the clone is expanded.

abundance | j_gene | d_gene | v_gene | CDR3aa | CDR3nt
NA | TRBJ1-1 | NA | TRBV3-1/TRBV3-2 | CASSQSGVEAFF | TGTGCCAGCAGCCAATCAGGGGTGGAAGCTTTCTTT
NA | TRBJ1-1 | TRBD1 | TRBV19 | CASSQDRGEAFF | TGTGCCAGTAGTCAAGACAGGGGTGAAGCTTTCTTT
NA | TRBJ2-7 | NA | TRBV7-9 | CASSLAGVAYEQYF | TGTGCCAGCAGCTTAGCTGGAGTAGCCTACGAGCAGTACTTC
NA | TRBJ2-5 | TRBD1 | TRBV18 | CASSPGTGGWETQYF | TGTGCCAGCTCACCAGGGACAGGGGGCTGGGAGACCCAGTACTTC
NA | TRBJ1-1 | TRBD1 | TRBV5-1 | CASSRVGQPSLGAFF | TGCGCCAGCAGCCGGGTGGGACAGCCCTCACTTGGAGCTTTCTTT
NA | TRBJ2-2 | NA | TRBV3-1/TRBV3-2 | CASSQDGTFGELFF | TGTGCCAGCAGCCAAGACGGGACCTTCGGGGAGCTGTTTTTT
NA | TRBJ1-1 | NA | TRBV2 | CASSEDWSGWAFF | TGTGCCAGCAGTGAAGATTGGTCAGGGTGGGCTTTCTTT
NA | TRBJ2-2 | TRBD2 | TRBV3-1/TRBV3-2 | CASSHPTSGATGELFF | TGTGCCAGCAGCCACCCGACTAGCGGGGCCACCGGGGAGCTGTTTTTT
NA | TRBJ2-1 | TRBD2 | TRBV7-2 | CASSHLASGHNEQFF | TGTGCCAGCAGCCACCTCGCTAGCGGCCACAATGAGCAGTTCTTC
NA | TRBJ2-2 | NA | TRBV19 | CASSQQGLVSGGELFF | TGTGCCAGTAGTCAACAGGGATTAGTTTCCGGCGGGGAGCTGTTTTTT
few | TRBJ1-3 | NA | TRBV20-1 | CSASAGNTIYF | TGCAGTGCGAGCGCCGGAAACACCATATATTTT
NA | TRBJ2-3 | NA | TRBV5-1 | CASSLLGSADTQYF | TGCGCCAGCAGCTTGCTTGGGTCGGCAGATACGCAGTATTTT
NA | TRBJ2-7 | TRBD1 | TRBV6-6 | CASSWPGQGSEQYF | TGTGCCAGCAGTTGGCCGGGACAGGGCTCCGAGCAGTACTTC
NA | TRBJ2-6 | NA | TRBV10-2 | CASSDSGANVLTF | TGCGCCAGCAGTGATTCTGGGGCCAACGTCCTGACTTTC
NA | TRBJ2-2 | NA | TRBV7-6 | CASSSPRAGISNTGELFF | TGTGCCAGCAGCTCGCCCCGCGCGGGAATATCTAACACCGGGGAGCTGTTTTTT
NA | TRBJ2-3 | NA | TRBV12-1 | CASRFPGLAGERTDTQYF | TGTGCCAGCAGATTCCCGGGACTAGCGGGAGAAAGGACAGATACGCAGTATTTT
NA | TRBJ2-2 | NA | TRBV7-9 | CASSLIGTSQPGELFF | TGTGCCAGCAGCTTAATCGGAACTAGTCAACCCGGGGAGCTGTTTTTT
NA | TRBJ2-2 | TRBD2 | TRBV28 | CASSPPGGRRHGELFF | TGTGCCAGCAGCCCTCCCGGCGGGAGGAGGCACGGGGAGCTGTTTTTT
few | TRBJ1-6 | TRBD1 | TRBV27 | CASSLQGAGSPLHF | TGTGCCAGCAGTCTGCAGGGGGCCGGTTCACCCCTCCACTTT
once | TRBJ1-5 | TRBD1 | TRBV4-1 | CASSQGQGAYQPQHF | TGCGCCAGCAGCCAAGGGCAGGGGGCCTATCAGCCCCAGCATTTT
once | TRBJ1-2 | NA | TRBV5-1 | CASSLLPNYGYTF | TGCGCCAGCAGCCTTCTCCCCAACTATGGCTACACCTTC
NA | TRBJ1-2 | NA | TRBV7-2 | CASSPSQNYGYTF | TGTGCCAGCAGCCCCTCACAGAACTATGGCTACACCTTC
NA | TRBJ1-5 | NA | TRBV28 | CASVHGGVPQPQHF | TGTGCCAGCGTCCACGGCGGGGTTCCTCAGCCCCAGCATTTT
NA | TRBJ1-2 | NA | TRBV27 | CASSLGGANYGYTF | TGTGCCAGCAGTTTAGGGGGTGCCAACTATGGCTACACCTTC
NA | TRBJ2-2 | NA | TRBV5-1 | CASREGHSNTGELFF | TGCGCCAGCAGGGAGGGGCACTCGAACACCGGGGAGCTGTTTTTT
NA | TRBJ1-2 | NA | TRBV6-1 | CASSDHRPLGYGYTF | TGTGCCAGCAGTGACCACAGACCCTTGGGCTATGGCTACACCTTC
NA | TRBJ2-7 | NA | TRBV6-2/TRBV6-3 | CASSYISEKYEQYF | TGTGCCAGCAGTTACATCTCAGAAAAATACGAGCAGTACTTC
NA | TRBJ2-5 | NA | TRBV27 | CASSGTTGWEETQYF | TGTGCCAGTTCTGGAACAACGGGATGGGAAGAGACCCAGTACTTC
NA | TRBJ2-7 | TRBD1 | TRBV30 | CAWSGHNKNRGLSYEQYF | TGTGCCTGGAGCGGACACAATAAGAACAGGGGGCTCTCCTACGAGCAGTACTTC
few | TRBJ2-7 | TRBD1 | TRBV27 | CATAGTGSYEQYF | TGTGCCACCGCCGGGACAGGCTCCTACGAGCAGTACTTC
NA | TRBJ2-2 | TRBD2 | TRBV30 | CAWSSGTSVLGELFF | TGTGCCTGGAGTTCCGGGACTAGCGTTCTCGGGGAGCTGTTTTTT
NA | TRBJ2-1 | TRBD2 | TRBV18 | CASSPAPSGKGTRNEQFF | TGTGCCAGCTCACCCGCCCCCAGCGGGAAGGGTACGCGGAATGAGCAGTTCTTC
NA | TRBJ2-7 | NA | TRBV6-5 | CASSYSLGYEQYF | TGTGCCAGCAGTTACTCTTTGGGCTACGAGCAGTACTTC
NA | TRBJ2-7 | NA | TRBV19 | CASSIAGETYEQYF | TGTGCCAGTAGTATAGCGGGAGAAACCTACGAGCAGTACTTC
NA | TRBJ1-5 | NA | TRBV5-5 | CASSLLSGGENQPQHF | TGTGCCAGCAGCTTGCTATCTGGAGGGGAGAATCAGCCCCAGCATTTT